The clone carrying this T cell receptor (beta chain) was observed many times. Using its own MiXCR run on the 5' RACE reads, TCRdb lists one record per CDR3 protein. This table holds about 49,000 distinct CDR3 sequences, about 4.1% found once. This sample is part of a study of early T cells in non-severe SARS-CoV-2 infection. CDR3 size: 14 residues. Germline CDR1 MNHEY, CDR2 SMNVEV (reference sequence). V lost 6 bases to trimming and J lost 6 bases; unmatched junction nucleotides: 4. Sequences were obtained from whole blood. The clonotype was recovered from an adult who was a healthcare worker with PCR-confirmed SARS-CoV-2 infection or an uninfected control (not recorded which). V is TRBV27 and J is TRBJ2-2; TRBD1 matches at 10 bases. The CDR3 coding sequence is TGTGCCAGCAGCAGACAGGGGGCATCCGGGGAGCTGTTTTTT. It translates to CASSRQGASGELFF.